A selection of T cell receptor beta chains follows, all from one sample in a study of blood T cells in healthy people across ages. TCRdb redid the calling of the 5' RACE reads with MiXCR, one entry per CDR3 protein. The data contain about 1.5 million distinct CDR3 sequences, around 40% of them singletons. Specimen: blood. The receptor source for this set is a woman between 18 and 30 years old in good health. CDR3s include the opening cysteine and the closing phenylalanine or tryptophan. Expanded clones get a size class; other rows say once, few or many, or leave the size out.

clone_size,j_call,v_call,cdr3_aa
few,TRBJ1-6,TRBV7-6,CASSLNIASEGYSPLHF
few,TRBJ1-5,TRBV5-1,CASSLRQGGREPQHF
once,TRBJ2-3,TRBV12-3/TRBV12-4,CASTSTSGGRDTQYF
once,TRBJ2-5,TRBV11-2,CASSLSVLAARLGAQYF
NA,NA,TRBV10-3,CAISEIASGVSYNEQYF
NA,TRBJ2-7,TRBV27,CASSLGLGTGENEQYF
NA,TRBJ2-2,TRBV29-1,CSGGDPGELFF
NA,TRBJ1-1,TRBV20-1,CSVIGILNTEAFF
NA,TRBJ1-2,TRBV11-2,CASSLRVREGYTF
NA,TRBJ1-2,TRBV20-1,CSAPTGDRGYTF
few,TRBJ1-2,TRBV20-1,CSANRGADYGYTF
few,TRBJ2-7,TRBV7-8,CASSVQQGLAVNEQYF
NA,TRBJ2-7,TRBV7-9,CASSSRVLSFYEQYF
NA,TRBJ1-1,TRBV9,CASSPKTGAGTEAFF
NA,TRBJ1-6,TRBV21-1,CASSTNSRGNSPLHF
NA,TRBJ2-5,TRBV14,CASSQVWGQETQYF
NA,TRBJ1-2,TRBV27,CASSHGKGYGYTF
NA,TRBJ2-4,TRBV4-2,CASSQGTSGRALNIQYF
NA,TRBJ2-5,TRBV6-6,CASRYGGQYQETQYF
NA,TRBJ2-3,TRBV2,CASSALGGGTDTQYF
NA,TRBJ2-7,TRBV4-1,CASRQRQGAAHEQYF
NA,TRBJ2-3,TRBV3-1,CASSQAGRTHTDTQYF
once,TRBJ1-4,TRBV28,CASSTFQGVTNEKLFF
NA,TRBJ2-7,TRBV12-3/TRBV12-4,CASSLDFGGRERYF
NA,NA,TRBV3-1,CASSRFDQETQFF
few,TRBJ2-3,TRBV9,CASSVAGSGGNTQYF
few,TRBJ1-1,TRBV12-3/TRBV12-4,CASSFLVGNDGAFF
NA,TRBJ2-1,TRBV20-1,CSARIPPRTGSYNEQFF
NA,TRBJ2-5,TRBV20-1,CSAKLAGGFQETQYF
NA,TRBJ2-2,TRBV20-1,CSAPSGRGSGELFF
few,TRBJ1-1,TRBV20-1,CSAQGSWNTEAFF
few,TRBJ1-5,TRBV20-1,CSARVGGARGGQPQHF
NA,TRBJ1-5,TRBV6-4,CASTVRRETLLSNQPQHF
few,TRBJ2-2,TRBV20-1,CSARGLAGENTGELFF
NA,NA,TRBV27,CASSSYKGGSYNEQYF
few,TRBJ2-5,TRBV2,CASSGSSDILAGLETQYF
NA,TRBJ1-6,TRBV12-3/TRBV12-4,CASSWARSTGPFGGSPLHF
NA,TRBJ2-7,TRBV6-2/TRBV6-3,CASSYSPDSYEQYF
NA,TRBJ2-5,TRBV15,CATSRDLGSEETQYF
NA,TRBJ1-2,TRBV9,CASSVESGQGTTNYGYTF
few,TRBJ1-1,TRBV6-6,CASKPGAGGVEAFF
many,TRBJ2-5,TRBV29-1,CSFRVGRSKETQYF
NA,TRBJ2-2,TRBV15,CATSRDGSTGELFF
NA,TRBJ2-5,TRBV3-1,CASSQGLAGDGLGEAQYF
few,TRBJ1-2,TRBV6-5,CASSYSLMINYGYTF
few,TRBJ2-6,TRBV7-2,CASSLELLFQGSGANVLTF
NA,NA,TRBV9,CASSPRAGGDEQYF
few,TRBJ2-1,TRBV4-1,CASSQVASGVYNEQFF